The rows below give T cell receptor beta chains drawn from one sample of a study of T-cell reconstitution after alpha-beta-depleted transplantation in children. MiXCR, run by TCRdb on the PCR reads, gives a single entry per CDR3 protein. This table holds about 110,000 distinct CDR3 sequences, around a tenth found once. Sequencing was performed on PBMCs from the stem cell graft donor, taken from the stem cell graft. The receptor set was obtained from a human donor who donated a stem cell graft to a child with acute lymphoblastic leukemia. Both conserved end residues are trimmed from each CDR3. The order of the fields is J gene, V gene, clone size, CDR3 protein. Not all rows give a size; the values are once, few, many and, for expanded clones, a class.

J: TRBJ2-1
V: TRBV5-1
size: many
CDR3: ASSTGTTFYNEQF

J: TRBJ1-4
V: TRBV20-1
size: many
CDR3: SARDAGDEKLF

J: TRBJ1-1
V: TRBV4-3
size: .
CDR3: ASSQVIGPTTEAF

J: TRBJ2-7
V: TRBV7-2
size: many
CDR3: ASSLAYGSSYEQY

J: TRBJ2-7
V: TRBV15
size: many
CDR3: ATSRGGSFAYEQY

J: TRBJ2-1
V: TRBV10-2
size: many
CDR3: ASSEDAQPYNEQF

J: TRBJ2-7
V: TRBV7-9
size: many
CDR3: ASSLDRGNEQY

J: TRBJ2-1
V: TRBV29-1
size: many
CDR3: SVATIRDSSYNEQF

J: TRBJ2-1
V: TRBV5-1
size: many
CDR3: ASSTWTGERTEQF

J: TRBJ2-7
V: TRBV5-5
size: many
CDR3: ASSLAGGLQNYEQY

J: TRBJ2-2
V: TRBV3-1
size: many
CDR3: ASSQDGGGSGAGELF

J: TRBJ1-5
V: TRBV7-8
size: many
CDR3: ASSLDHNGNQPQH

J: TRBJ2-5
V: TRBV3-1
size: many
CDR3: ASSHQPETQY

J: TRBJ2-7
V: TRBV7-9
size: many
CDR3: ASSQTTGSSYEQY

J: TRBJ1-2
V: TRBV4-3
size: many
CDR3: ASSQDLPVNYGYT

J: TRBJ1-4
V: TRBV4-3
size: few
CDR3: ASSLRQATNEKLF

J: TRBJ2-7
V: TRBV4-3
size: .
CDR3: ASSQDRAPYEQY

J: TRBJ2-5
V: TRBV4-1
size: .
CDR3: ASSQGLAGGPGSQETQY

J: TRBJ1-1
V: TRBV20-1
size: many
CDR3: SARDRVNTEAF

J: TRBJ1-2
V: TRBV4-2
size: many
CDR3: ASSQEQGRNGYT

J: TRBJ1-1
V: TRBV5-6
size: .
CDR3: ASSWTENTEAF

J: TRBJ2-7
V: TRBV12-3/TRBV12-4
size: many
CDR3: ASSLPDRGSYEQY

J: TRBJ1-6
V: TRBV6-5
size: many
CDR3: ASSYSWTGGSYNSPLH

J: TRBJ1-2
V: TRBV19
size: many
CDR3: ASTLLGQGNYGYT

J: TRBJ2-5
V: TRBV30
size: many
CDR3: AWSPRLQETQY

J: TRBJ2-3
V: TRBV20-1
size: many
CDR3: SALRPGASLSTDTQY

J: TRBJ1-4
V: TRBV5-1
size: many
CDR3: ASSQGQTNEKLF

J: TRBJ2-1
V: TRBV29-1
size: .
CDR3: SAWGTIANEQF

J: TRBJ2-4
V: TRBV20-1
size: many
CDR3: SARGRDRNIQY

J: TRBJ2-1
V: TRBV29-1
size: many
CDR3: SVLPGTGYNEQF

J: TRBJ1-1
V: TRBV6-5
size: .
CDR3: ASMRGNTEAF

J: TRBJ2-3
V: TRBV11-2
size: many
CDR3: ASSLELSGKADTQY

J: TRBJ1-5
V: TRBV6-5
size: many
CDR3: ASTPTGGKQPQH

J: TRBJ1-2
V: TRBV5-1
size: many
CDR3: ASRESGASGGYT

J: TRBJ1-4
V: TRBV6-2/TRBV6-3
size: many
CDR3: ASMRDALLSRINEKLF

J: TRBJ1-1
V: TRBV20-1
size: many
CDR3: SAQTGTGEAF

J: TRBJ2-1
V: TRBV6-5
size: many
CDR3: ASSYSGLARVRNEQF

J: TRBJ1-6
V: TRBV10-3
size: many
CDR3: AISEGGFYNSPLH

J: TRBJ2-3
V: TRBV9
size: many
CDR3: ASSSRRLAGADTQY

J: TRBJ2-7
V: TRBV29-1
size: many
CDR3: SVRDSPYEQY

J: TRBJ2-1
V: TRBV14
size: many
CDR3: ASSQAGTLYNEQF

J: TRBJ2-4
V: TRBV29-1
size: many
CDR3: SVESGAKNIQY

J: TRBJ1-1
V: TRBV20-1
size: many
CDR3: LARRDDTEAF

J: TRBJ2-7
V: TRBV27
size: many
CDR3: ASSPATNYEQY

J: TRBJ2-7
V: TRBV7-3
size: .
CDR3: ASSLEGGTGYEQY

J: TRBJ2-1
V: TRBV5-1
size: many
CDR3: ASSLLAGTGGLYNEQF

J: TRBJ2-7
V: TRBV14
size: many
CDR3: ASSQVRSTRQY

J: TRBJ1-2
V: TRBV10-3
size: many
CDR3: AISEGSGSVYGYT

J: TRBJ2-2
V: TRBV12-3/TRBV12-4
size: many
CDR3: ASSLVGGLTGELF

J: TRBJ2-1
V: TRBV19
size: many
CDR3: ASSRRAGGTKPEQF

J: TRBJ1-3
V: TRBV20-1
size: many
CDR3: SAGTGTGVGNTIY

J: TRBJ2-3
V: TRBV7-2
size: many
CDR3: ASKAGNRPDTQY

J: TRBJ2-3
V: TRBV10-3
size: many
CDR3: AISEFQGMNRDTQY

J: TRBJ2-1
V: TRBV19
size: .
CDR3: ASRDRDVHEQF

J: TRBJ2-3
V: TRBV25-1
size: many
CDR3: ASTQDSSTDTQY

J: TRBJ2-3
V: TRBV15
size: many
CDR3: ATSRGNLDTQY

J: TRBJ2-1
V: TRBV5-1
size: many
CDR3: ASRGTPLLTSSYNEQF

J: TRBJ2-5
V: TRBV7-2
size: many
CDR3: ASSFRGVQETQY

J: TRBJ1-1
V: TRBV14
size: .
CDR3: ASSRDRAYTEAF